This TCR beta chain was sequenced in a study of T cell responses to AZD1222 COVID-19 vaccine. Study overall: The analysis combined second doses at about 4 or about 12 weeks.

Findings and caveats of the study: Spike was spanned by vaccine-associated CD4 TCRs, which were dominant at 160-218 and 743-854. No repertoire was sampled before or during the peak T cell response, only after it. The donor group comprised mostly white British people and more females; the analysis possibly underestimated clonal diversity.

The protocol was immunoSEQ multiplex PCR, while the TCRdb copy is restricted to in-frame clones and leaves out a portion. The sample yields around 99,000 clones, more than 80% seen once. With respect to this clone: Its antigen remains unknown.

This CDR3 comprises 15 residues. The germline V gene has CDR1 MDHEN and CDR2 SYDVKM. The V end was cut by 5 bases, the J end by 3 bases, with 16 bases between. V usage is TRBV28 and J usage is TRBJ1-2; weak D call: TRBD1 (6 bases). This TCR was recovered from an adult in good health. Source: peripheral blood, taken on day 0 of AZD1222 vaccination. The CDR3 here is CASSDPPAGDYGYTF. The DNA of the CDR3 is TGTGCCAGCAGTGATCCCCCGGCAGGGGACTATGGCTACACCTTC.